This T cell receptor beta chain was observed in a study of cytomegalovirus exposure and HLA in healthy donors. General study results and limits: Other equally common chains were less clonally expanded than HLA-associated TCR beta chains, a later analysis showed. A previous analysis found most TCR beta V segments productive roughly 90% or roughly 30% of the time.

V was cut by 0 bases and J by 8 bases, with 15 bases left in between. The CDR3 loop spans 15 amino acids. CDR1 is SGDLS and CDR2 is YYNGEE in the germline V gene. PCR used 60 Vbeta primers and 13 Jbeta primers. Here immunoSEQ multiplex PCR was the method, and the copy in TCRdb shows in-frame clones only, minus some. The sample has more than 110,000 clones, 75% to 80% seen once; the top ten hold nearly 4%. As concerns this clone: Its antigen remains unidentified.

Sequencing used PBMCs. This TCR derives from a male donor in good health and CMV-seronegative. The V gene is TRBV9, the J gene TRBJ2-1, with D possibly being TRBD2 (5 bases). Here the CDR3 reads CASSVATSFGDEQFF. CDR3 bases: TGTGCCAGCAGCGTAGCTACCTCCTTCGGGGATGAGCAGTTCTTC.